This T cell receptor beta chain emerged from a study of graft-versus-host responses after intestinal transplantation. Overall study results and limits: Declining HvG levels early post-transplant were linked to peak circulating GvH clone levels.

Details on this clone: Its antigen is not known.

The trim removed 5 bases at V and 6 bases at J, leaving 8 bases unmatched. The CDR3 consists of 14 residues. From germline, CDR1 is MDHEN and CDR2 SYDVKM. Assay used: immunoSEQ multiplex PCR; TCRdb lists only in-frame clones, some missing. The sample shows tens of thousands of clones, nearly 95% of them seen only once. The rearrangement uses TRBV28 and TRBJ2-3; 7 bases line up with TRBD2. The sample here was unstimulated CD8+ T cells sorted from spleen or lymph node cells, taken before transplant. The origin of this receptor is a human donor who was the organ donor for an intestinal transplant. The CDR3 DNA follows: TGTGCCAGCAGTAACGGACTAGAAGCCGATACGCAGTATTTT. Residues: CASSNGLEADTQYF.